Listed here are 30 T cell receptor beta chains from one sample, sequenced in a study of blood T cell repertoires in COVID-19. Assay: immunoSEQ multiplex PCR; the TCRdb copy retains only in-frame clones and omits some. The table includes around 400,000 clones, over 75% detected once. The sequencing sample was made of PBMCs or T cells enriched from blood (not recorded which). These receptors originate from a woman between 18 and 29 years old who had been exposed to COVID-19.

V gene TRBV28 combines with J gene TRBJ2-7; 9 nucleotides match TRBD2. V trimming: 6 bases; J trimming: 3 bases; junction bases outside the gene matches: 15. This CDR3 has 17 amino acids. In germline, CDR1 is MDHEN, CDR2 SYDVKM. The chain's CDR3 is CASRPADRTSVYYEQYF. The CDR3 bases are TGTGCCAGCAGGCCCGCCGATCGGACTAGCGTTTACTACGAGCAGTACTTC.

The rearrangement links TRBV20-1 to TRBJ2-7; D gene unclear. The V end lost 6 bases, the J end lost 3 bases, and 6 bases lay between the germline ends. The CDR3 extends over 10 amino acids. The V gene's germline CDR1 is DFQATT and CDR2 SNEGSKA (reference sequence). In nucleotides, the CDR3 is TGCAGTGCATCCCGCTACGAGCAGTACTTC. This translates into CSASRYEQYF.

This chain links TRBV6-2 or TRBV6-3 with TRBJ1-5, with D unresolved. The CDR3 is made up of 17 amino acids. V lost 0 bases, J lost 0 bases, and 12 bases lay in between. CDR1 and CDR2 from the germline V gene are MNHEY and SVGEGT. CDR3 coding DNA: TGTGCCAGCAGTTACTCGCAAACAGCAATTAGCAATCAGCCCCAGCATTTT. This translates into CASSYSQTAISNQPQHF.

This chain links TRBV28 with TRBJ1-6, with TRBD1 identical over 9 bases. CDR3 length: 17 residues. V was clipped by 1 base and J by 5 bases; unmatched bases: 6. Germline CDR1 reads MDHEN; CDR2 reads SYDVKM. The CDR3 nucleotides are TGTGCCAGCAGTTTATTCTCTCGGACAGGGGATAATTCACCCCTCCACTTT. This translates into CASSLFSRTGDNSPLHF.

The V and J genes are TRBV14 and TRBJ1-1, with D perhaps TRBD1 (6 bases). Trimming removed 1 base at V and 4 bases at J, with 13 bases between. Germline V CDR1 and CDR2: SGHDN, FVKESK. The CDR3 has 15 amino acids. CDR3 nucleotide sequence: TGTGCCAGCAGCCAAGGGACAGTACCCTTCACTGAAGCTTTCTTT. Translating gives CASSQGTVPFTEAFF.

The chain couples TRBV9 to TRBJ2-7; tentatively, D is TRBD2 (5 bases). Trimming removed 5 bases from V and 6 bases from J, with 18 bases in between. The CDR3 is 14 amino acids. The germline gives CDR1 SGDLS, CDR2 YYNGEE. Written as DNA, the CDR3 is TGTGCCAGCAGTCCCGACGGGCGGGCCAGCGAGCAGTACTTC. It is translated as CASSPDGRASEQYF. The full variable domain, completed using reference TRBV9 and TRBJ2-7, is DSGVTQTPKHLITATGQRVTLRCSPRSGDLSVYWYQQSLDQGLQFLIQYYNGEERAKGNILERFSAQQFPDLHSELNLSSLELGDSALYFCASSPDGRASEQYFGPGTRLTVT.

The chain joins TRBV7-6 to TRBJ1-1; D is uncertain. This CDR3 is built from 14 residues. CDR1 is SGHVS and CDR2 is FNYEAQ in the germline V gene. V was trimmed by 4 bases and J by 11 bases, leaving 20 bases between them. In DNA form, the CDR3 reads TGTGCCAGCAGCTACTACGCGGGTGGTGAGGAGGCTTTCTTT. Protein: CASSYYAGGEEAFF.

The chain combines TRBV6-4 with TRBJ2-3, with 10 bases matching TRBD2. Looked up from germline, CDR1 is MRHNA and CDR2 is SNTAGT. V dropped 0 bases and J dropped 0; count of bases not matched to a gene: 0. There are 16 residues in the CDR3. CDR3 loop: CASSDSAGGSTDTQYF. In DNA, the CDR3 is TGTGCCAGCAGTGACTCAGCGGGGGGGAGCACAGATACGCAGTATTTT.

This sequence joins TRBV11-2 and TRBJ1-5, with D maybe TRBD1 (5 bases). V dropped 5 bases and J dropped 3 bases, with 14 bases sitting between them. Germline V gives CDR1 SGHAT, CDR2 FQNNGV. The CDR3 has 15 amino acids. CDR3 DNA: TGTGCCAGCAGCCCCGCGTCTGGGGCCAATCAGCCCCAGCATTTT. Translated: CASSPASGANQPQHF. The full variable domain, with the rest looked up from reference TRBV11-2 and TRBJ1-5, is EAGVAQSPRYKIIEKRQSVAFWCNPISGHATLYWYQQILGQGPKLLIQFQNNGVVDDSQLPKDRFSAERLKGVDSTLKIQPAKLEDSAVYLCASSPASGANQPQHFGDGTRLSIL.

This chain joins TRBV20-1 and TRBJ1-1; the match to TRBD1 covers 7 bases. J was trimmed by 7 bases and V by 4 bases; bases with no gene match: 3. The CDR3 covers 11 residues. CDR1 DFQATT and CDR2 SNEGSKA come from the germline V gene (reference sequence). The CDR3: CSATRQGEAFF. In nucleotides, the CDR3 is TGCAGTGCTACCCGACAGGGTGAAGCTTTCTTT.

The CDR3 here is CSARGGLEQYF. The CDR3 DNA reads TGCAGTGCTAGAGGGGGCCTCGAGCAGTACTTC. This chain joins TRBV20-1 and TRBJ2-7; possibly TRBD1 for D (5 bases). Trimming took 1 base from V and 6 from J, leaving 7 bases between them. CDR1 DFQATT and CDR2 SNEGSKA come from the germline V gene (reference sequence). The CDR3 length is 11 residues.

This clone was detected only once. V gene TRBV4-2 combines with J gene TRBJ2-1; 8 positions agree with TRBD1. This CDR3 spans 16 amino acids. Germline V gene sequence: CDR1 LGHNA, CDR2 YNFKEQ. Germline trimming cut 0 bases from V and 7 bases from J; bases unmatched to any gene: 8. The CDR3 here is CASSQERQGARNEQFF. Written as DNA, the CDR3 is TGTGCCAGCAGCCAAGAAAGGCAGGGGGCTCGGAATGAGCAGTTCTTC.

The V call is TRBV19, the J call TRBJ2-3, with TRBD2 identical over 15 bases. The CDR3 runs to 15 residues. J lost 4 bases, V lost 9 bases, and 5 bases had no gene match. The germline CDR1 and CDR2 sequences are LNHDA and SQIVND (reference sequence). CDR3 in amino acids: CASRTSGRVPDTQYF. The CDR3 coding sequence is TGTGCCAGCAGGACTAGCGGGAGGGTACCAGATACGCAGTATTTT.

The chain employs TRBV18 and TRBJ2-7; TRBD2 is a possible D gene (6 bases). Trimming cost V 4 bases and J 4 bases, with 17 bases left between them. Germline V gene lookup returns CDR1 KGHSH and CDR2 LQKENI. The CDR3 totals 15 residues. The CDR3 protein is CASSLGGAVVYEQYF. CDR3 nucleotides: TGTGCCAGCTCACTGGGGGGAGCGGTTGTTTACGAGCAGTACTTC.

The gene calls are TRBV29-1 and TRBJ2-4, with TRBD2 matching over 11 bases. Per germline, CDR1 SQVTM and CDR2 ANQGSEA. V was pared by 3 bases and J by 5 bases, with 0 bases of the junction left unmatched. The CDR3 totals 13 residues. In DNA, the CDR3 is TGCAGCGTTGAGGGACTAGCGGAAAACATTCAGTACTTC. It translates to CSVEGLAENIQYF.

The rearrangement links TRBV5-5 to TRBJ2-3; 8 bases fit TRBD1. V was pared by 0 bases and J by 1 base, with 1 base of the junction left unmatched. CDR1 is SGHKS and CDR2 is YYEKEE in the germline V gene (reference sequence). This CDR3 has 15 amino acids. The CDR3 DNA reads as TGTGCCAGCAGCTTGGAGGGACAGGGCACAGATACGCAGTATTTT. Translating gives CASSLEGQGTDTQYF.

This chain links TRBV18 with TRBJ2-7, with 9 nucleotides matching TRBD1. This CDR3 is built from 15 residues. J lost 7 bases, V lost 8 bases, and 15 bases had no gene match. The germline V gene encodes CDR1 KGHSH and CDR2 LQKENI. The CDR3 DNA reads TGTGCCAGCGCAAAAAACGAACAGGGGGCGGGAGAGCAGTACTTC. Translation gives CASAKNEQGAGEQYF.

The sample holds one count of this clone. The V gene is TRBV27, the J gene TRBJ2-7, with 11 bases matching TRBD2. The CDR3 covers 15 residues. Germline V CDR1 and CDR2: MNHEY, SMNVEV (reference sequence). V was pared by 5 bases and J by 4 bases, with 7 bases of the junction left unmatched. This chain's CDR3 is CASSPTSGALYEQYF. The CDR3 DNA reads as TGTGCCAGCAGTCCGACTAGCGGGGCGCTGTACGAGCAGTACTTC.

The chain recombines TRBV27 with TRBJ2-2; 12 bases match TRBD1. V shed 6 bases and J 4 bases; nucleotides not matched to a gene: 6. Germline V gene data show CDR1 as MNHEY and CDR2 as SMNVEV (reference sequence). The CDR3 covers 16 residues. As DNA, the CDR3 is TGTGCCAGCAGCCCCGGGACAGGGGGCATCACCGGGGAGCTGTTTTTT. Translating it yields CASSPGTGGITGELFF.

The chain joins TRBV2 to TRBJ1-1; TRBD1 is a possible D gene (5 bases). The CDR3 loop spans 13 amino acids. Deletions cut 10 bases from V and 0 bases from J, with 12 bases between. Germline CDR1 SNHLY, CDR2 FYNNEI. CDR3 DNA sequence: TGTGCCACTTCCAGGGTTATGAACACTGAAGCTTTCTTT. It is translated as CATSRVMNTEAFF.

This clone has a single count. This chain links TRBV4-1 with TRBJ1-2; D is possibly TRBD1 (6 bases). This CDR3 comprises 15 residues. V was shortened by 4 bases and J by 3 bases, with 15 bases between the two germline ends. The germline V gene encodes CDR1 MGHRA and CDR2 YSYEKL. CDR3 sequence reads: CASSPTGSSDYGYTF. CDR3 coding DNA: TGCGCCAGCAGCCCAACAGGGTCCTCGGACTATGGCTACACCTTC.

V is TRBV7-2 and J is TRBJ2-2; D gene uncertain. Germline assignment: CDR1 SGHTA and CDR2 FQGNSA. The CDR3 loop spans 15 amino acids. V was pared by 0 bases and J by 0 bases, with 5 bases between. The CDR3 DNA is TGTGCCAGCAGCTTAGCCAGCGCGAACACCGGGGAGCTGTTTTTT. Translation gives CASSLASANTGELFF.

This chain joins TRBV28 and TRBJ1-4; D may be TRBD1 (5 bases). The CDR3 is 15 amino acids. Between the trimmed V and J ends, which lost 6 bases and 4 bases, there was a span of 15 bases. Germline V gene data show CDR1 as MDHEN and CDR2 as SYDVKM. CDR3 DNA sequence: TGTGCCAGCAGCCCCCCCGGGGGGGATAATGAAAAACTGTTTTTT. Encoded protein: CASSPPGGDNEKLFF.

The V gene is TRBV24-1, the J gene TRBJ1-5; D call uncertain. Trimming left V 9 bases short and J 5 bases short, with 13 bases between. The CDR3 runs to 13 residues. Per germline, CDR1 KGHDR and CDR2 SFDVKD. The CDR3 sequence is CATPGEGHQPQHF. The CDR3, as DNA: TGTGCCACCCCTGGGGAGGGTCATCAGCCCCAGCATTTT.

CDR3 loop: CASSLVADNQPQHF. The CDR3 nucleotides are TGTGCCAGCAGCTTAGTGGCAGACAATCAGCCCCAGCATTTT. The chain has TRBV7-2 and TRBJ1-5; D call uncertain. In germline, CDR1 is SGHTA, CDR2 FQGNSA. The CDR3 spans 14 residues. V dropped 1 base and J dropped 3 bases, with 7 bases sitting between them.

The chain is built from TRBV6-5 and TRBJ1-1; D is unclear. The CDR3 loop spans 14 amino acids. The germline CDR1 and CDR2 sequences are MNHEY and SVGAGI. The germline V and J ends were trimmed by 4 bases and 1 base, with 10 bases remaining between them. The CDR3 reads CASSLTRGNTEAFF. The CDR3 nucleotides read TGTGCCAGCAGTTTGACCCGGGGGAACACTGAAGCTTTCTTT.

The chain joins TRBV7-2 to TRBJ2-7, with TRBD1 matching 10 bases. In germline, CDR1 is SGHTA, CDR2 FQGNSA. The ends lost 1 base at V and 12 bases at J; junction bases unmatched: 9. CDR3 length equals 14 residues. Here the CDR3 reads CASSLGWDRGYAYF. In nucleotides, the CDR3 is TGTGCCAGCAGCTTAGGGTGGGACAGGGGTTATGCGTACTTC. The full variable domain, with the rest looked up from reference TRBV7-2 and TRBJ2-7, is GAGVSQSPSNKVTEKGKDVELRCDPISGHTALYWYRQSLGQGLEFLIYFQGNSAPDKSGLPSDRFSAERTGGSVSTLTIQRTQQEDSAVYLCASSLGWDRGYAYFGPGTRLTVT.

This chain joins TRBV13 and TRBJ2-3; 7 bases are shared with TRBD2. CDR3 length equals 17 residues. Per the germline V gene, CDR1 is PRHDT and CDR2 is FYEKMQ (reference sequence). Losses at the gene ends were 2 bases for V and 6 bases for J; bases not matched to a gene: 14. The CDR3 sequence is CASSLSALGAGRDTQYF. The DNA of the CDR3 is TGTGCCAGCAGCTTAAGTGCCCTTGGAGCGGGGAGGGATACGCAGTATTTT. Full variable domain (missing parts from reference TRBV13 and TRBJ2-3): AAGVIQSPRHLIKEKRETATLKCYPIPRHDTVYWYQQGPGQDPQFLISFYEKMQSDKGSIPDRFSAQQFSDYHSELNMSSLELGDSALYFCASSLSALGAGRDTQYFGPGTRLTVL.

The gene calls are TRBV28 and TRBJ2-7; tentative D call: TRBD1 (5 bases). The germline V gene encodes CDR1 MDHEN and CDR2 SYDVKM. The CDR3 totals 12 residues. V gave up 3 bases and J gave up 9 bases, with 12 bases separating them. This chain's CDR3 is CASSFQGLGQYF. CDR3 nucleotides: TGTGCCAGCAGTTTCCAGGGTCTTGGGCAGTACTTC.

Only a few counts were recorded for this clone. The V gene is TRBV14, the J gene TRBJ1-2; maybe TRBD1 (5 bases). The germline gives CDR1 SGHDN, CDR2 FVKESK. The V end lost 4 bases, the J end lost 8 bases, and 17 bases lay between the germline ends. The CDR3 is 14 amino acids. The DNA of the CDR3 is TGTGCCAGCAGCCTTTTGGCAGGGCTTCTCGGCTACACCTTC. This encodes CASSLLAGLLGYTF.